This TCR beta chain was recorded in a study of cytomegalovirus exposure and HLA in healthy donors. There are 15 residues in the CDR3. Per germline, CDR1 SGHTA and CDR2 FQGNSA. The V gene end was trimmed by 4 bases and the J gene end by 9 bases; junction bases not matched to a gene: 9. Data came from immunoSEQ multiplex PCR; TCRdb stores just in-frame clones and leaves some out. The sample comprises 180,000 or so clones, roughly 88% of which are singletons, and around 15% rests with the top ten. The chain couples TRBV7-2 to TRBJ2-7; 13 bases are shared with TRBD2. The sample comprised PBMCs. This TCR was recovered from a woman aged 25 to 45 in good health and CMV-seropositive. CDR3 DNA sequence: TGTGCCAGCAGCTCACTACGGACTAGCGGGAGAGTGCAGTACTTC. Encoded protein: CASSSLRTSGRVQYF.